The entry below describes one T cell receptor beta chain. No antigen is known for it. The sample belongs to a study of T cell repertoires in cytomegalovirus infection. Study overall: Public TCR beta signatures indicated both CMV infection and matching HLA type.

From the reads, TCRdb called clonotypes with MiXCR, one entry per CDR3 protein. The sample records approximately 630,000 distinct CDR3 sequences, roughly 24% being singletons. This CDR3 region has 15 residues. V shed 6 bases and J shed 5 bases, with 18 bases lying between them. CDR1 SGHAT and CDR2 FQNNGV come from the germline V gene. Study-wide results and limits: Predominance within the ex vivo response was attributable to HLA-C-restricted CMV-specific TCR beta clonotypes. Summed frequency of public TCR beta families distinguished CMV carriers with the relevant HLA.

Sequencing used CD8+ T cells from PBMCs. V and J are TRBV11-2 and TRBJ2-3; a weak D match, TRBD2 (6 bases). The origin of this receptor is a human donor in good health (CMV status not recorded). Some clones in this sample may be carry-over from other donors' samples. CDR3 region: CASSKAGAAIDTQYF. The CDR3 nucleotides read TGTGCCAGCAGTAAAGCGGGTGCAGCGATAGATACGCAGTATTTT. The complete variable domain, with remaining parts taken from reference TRBV11-2 and TRBJ2-3, reads EAGVAQSPRYKIIEKRQSVAFWCNPISGHATLYWYQQILGQGPKLLIQFQNNGVVDDSQLPKDRFSAERLKGVDSTLKIQPAKLEDSAVYLCASSKAGAAIDTQYFGPGTRLTVL.